What follows are 17 T cell receptor beta chains derived from one specimen sequenced in a study of T cells in Graves' hyperthyroidism and ophthalmopathy. It was RNA transcripts that yielded the amplified TCR beta CDR3 regions. When the TCR CDR3 underwent first-round RT-PCR, the HTBI primer set was used. Each CDR3 protein is one row after TCRdb ran MiXCR on the multiplex PCR reads. Among roughly 500,000 distinct CDR3 sequences listed, approximately 22% were seen once. The material sequenced was blood. These receptors all come from a woman in her seventies with Graves' ophthalmopathy.

This clonotype was detected only a few times. CDR3 loop: CASSDVERGTQYF. CDR3 sequence (DNA): TGTGCCAGCAGTGACGTGGAGAGAGGGACCCAGTACTTC. The chain carries TRBV2 and TRBJ2-5; D unclear. Germline V gene lookup returns CDR1 SNHLY and CDR2 FYNNEI. The CDR3 covers 13 residues. V dropped 3 bases and J dropped 7 bases, with 12 bases sitting between them.

The chain recombines TRBV11-2 with TRBJ1-2; 7 nucleotides match TRBD1. Per germline, CDR1 SGHAT and CDR2 FQNNGV. Germline trimming cut 5 bases from V and 7 bases from J; bases unmatched to any gene: 7. The CDR3 spans 13 residues. CDR3 residues: CASSPPTGFGYTF. The CDR3 DNA is TGTGCCAGCAGCCCTCCGACAGGGTTTGGCTACACCTTC.

This clonotype appeared a few times. This CDR3 is CASSPGLGLAAINEQFF. The DNA of the CDR3 is TGTGCCAGCAGCCCAGGGCTGGGACTAGCGGCAATCAATGAGCAGTTCTTC. The V and J genes are TRBV7-8 and TRBJ2-1, with 11 bases aligning to TRBD2. The J segment lost 6 bases and the V segment lost 5 bases, leaving 12 bases of the junction unmatched. The germline gives CDR1 SGHVS, CDR2 FQNEAQ. CDR3 length equals 17 residues.

The V call is TRBV12-3 or TRBV12-4, the J call TRBJ1-2; maybe TRBD1 (6 bases). This CDR3 has 15 residues. Trimming shortened V by 8 bases and J by 5 bases, and 21 bases separated the two germline ends. The DNA of the CDR3 is TGTGCCAGCGGTCCCGCTGGGGGCGCTTGGTATGGCTACACCTTC. The encoded protein is CASGPAGGAWYGYTF.

This chain connects TRBV6-1 to TRBJ1-2; D gene ambiguous. Germline V CDR1 and CDR2: MNHNS, SASEGT. The germline V and J ends were trimmed by 8 bases and 4 bases, with 17 bases remaining between them. The CDR3 spans 14 residues. CDR3 sequence reads: CASRRTASSYGYTF. In DNA, the CDR3 is TGTGCCAGCCGACGGACGGCTAGCTCCTATGGCTACACCTTC.

The chain combines TRBV19 with TRBJ2-3; D perhaps matches TRBD2 (6 bases). Germline assignment: CDR1 LNHDA and CDR2 SQIVND (reference sequence). The CDR3 is 14 residues long. V dropped 3 bases and J dropped 5 bases, with 12 bases sitting between them. Here the CDR3 reads CASSIYGSEDTQYF. In DNA form, the CDR3 reads TGTGCCAGTAGTATTTACGGGAGCGAAGATACGCAGTATTTT. Filled out from reference TRBV19 and TRBJ2-3, the complete variable domain reads DGGITQSPKYLFRKEGQNVTLSCEQNLNHDAMYWYRQDPGQGLRLIYYSQIVNDFQKGDIAEGYSVSREKKESFPLTVTSAQKNPTAFYLCASSIYGSEDTQYFGPGTRLTVL.

The chain combines TRBV7-2 with TRBJ1-1, with D maybe TRBD1 (6 bases). Between the trimmed V and J ends, which lost 6 bases and 7 bases, there was a span of 18 bases. There are 14 residues in the CDR3. The germline V gene encodes CDR1 SGHTA and CDR2 FQGNSA. The DNA for the CDR3 is TGTGCCAGCAGTTCCGTCACAGGGTTGGGTGAAGCTTTCTTT. It codes for CASSSVTGLGEAFF.

The rearrangement uses TRBV6-1 and TRBJ2-3; D not certain. The CDR3 covers 13 residues. With 10 bases removed from V and 2 bases from J, the gap between germline ends came to 13 bases. Germline V gives CDR1 MNHNS, CDR2 SASEGT. The CDR3 spells CAIEERFTDTQYF. The CDR3 DNA reads TGTGCCATAGAAGAGCGTTTCACAGATACGCAGTATTTT.

The chain recombines TRBV6-5 with TRBJ2-7; TRBD2 matches 10 bases. Per the germline V gene, CDR1 is MNHEY and CDR2 is SVGAGI. V trimming: 2 bases; J trimming: 2 bases; junction bases outside the gene matches: 3. The CDR3 has 15 residues. The CDR3 is CASSYGTSVAYEQYF. In DNA, the CDR3 is TGTGCCAGCAGTTACGGGACTAGCGTGGCCTACGAGCAGTACTTC.

This chain connects TRBV12-3 or TRBV12-4 to TRBJ2-1; no firm D call. There are 14 residues in the CDR3. Trimming took off 1 base at V and 9 bases at J, with 13 bases between the two ends. The CDR3 coding sequence is TGTGCCAGCAGTTTAGTAGACCCCTTGGGTGAGCAGTTCTTC. This codes for CASSLVDPLGEQFF.

This chain connects TRBV16 to TRBJ1-4, with 9 bases aligning to TRBD1. This CDR3 is 16 amino acids long. From germline, CDR1 is KGHSY and CDR2 FQNENV. After removal of 2 bases from V and 5 bases from J, the junction contained 6 bases not matched to a gene. CDR3 in DNA: TGTGCCAGCAGCCAAGGGACAGGGTTCGGGAATGAAAAACTGTTTTTT. Amino acid sequence: CASSQGTGFGNEKLFF.

Of note for this clonotype: Just one base apart from a much larger clone, this may be a read error. V is TRBV5-1 and J is TRBJ1-1; D remains ambiguous. The germline CDR1 and CDR2 sequences are SGHRS and YFSETQ. The CDR3 totals 13 residues. DNA for the CDR3: TGCGCCGGCAGCTCTCAAGCGAACACTGAAGCTTTCTTT. Amino acids: CAGSSQANTEAFF.

In this sample, this clonotype turned up a few times. The J gene is TRBJ2-5, the V gene TRBV7-3; TRBD1 is a possible D gene (5 bases). CDR1 SGHTA and CDR2 FQGTGA come from the germline V gene. The CDR3 runs to 15 residues. V lost 1 base to trimming and J lost 5 bases, with 14 bases between them. For the CDR3, the DNA is TGTGCCAGCAGCTTAAGTACAGGTTACGGGGAGACCCAGTACTTC. Residues: CASSLSTGYGETQYF.

The chain is built from TRBV5-1 and TRBJ2-5; TRBD2 agrees at 11 bases. V trimming: 1 base; J trimming: 6 bases; junction bases outside the gene matches: 8. CDR3 length equals 16 residues. Per germline, CDR1 SGHRS and CDR2 YFSETQ. CDR3 DNA sequence: TGCGCCAGCAGCTTGACTAGCGGGAGTCAGGCAAAGACCCAGTACTTC. Its translation: CASSLTSGSQAKTQYF.

This clonotype was seen only a few times. This chain joins TRBV4-1 and TRBJ1-4; D unclear. Trimming took 1 base from V and 0 from J, leaving 3 bases between them. The CDR3 spans 14 residues. The germline gives CDR1 MGHRA, CDR2 YSYEKL. Here the CDR3 DNA reads TGCGCCAGCAGCCAAGCCGCAACTAATGAAAAACTGTTTTTT. Amino acid sequence: CASSQAATNEKLFF.

This chain joins TRBV20-1 and TRBJ2-2; TRBD2 agrees at 8 bases. The CDR3 extends over 16 amino acids. Germline lookup yields CDR1 DFQATT and CDR2 SNEGSKA (reference sequence). V shed 6 bases, J shed 6 bases, and the junction held 15 bases outside the gene matches. The CDR3: CSAAPLAGGSPGELFF. The CDR3 DNA follows: TGCAGTGCCGCTCCCCTGGCGGGAGGATCCCCCGGGGAGCTGTTTTTT.

The rearrangement joins TRBV27 to TRBJ2-7; TRBD2 aligns across 7 bases. J gave up 0 bases and V 6 bases, and 8 bases lay outside the gene matches. The CDR3 is made up of 15 amino acids. CDR1 is MNHEY and CDR2 is SMNVEV in the germline V gene (reference sequence). CDR3 bases: TGTGCCAGCAGGGGGCCGGGAGGTCGCTCCTACGAGCAGTACTTC. Amino acids: CASRGPGGRSYEQYF.